The rows below give T cell receptor beta chains drawn from one sample of a study of T cell changes during pregnancy in multiple sclerosis. TCRdb keeps only in-frame clones here, not all; method: immunoSEQ multiplex PCR. There are 30,000 to 35,000 clones in the sample; 90% occur only once, and around 4.1% lies in the top ten. The sample consisted of CD8+ T cells from peripheral blood mononuclear cells, taken after pregnancy. These TCRs come from a female donor with multiple sclerosis, enrolled in a pregnancy study. Both conserved end residues are part of each CDR3. D genes are given only for firm matches. Clone sizes are given selectively: once, few, many, or a class where the clone is expanded.

cdr3_aa cdr3_nt clone_size j_call v_call d_call
CASSLHRGGVPLHF TGTGCCAGCAGCTTGCACAGGGGTGGTGTCCCCCTCCACTTT . TRBJ1-6 TRBV5-5 TRBD1
CAIRTVTRNTIYF TGTGCCATCAGGACAGTCACACGAAACACCATATATTTT . TRBJ1-3 TRBV10-3 .
CAWSPGIQPQHF TGTGCCTGGAGCCCAGGGATTCAGCCCCAGCATTTT . TRBJ1-5 TRBV30 .
CASSAGQGPNYGYTF TGTGCCAGCAGCGCCGGACAGGGCCCTAACTATGGCTACACCTTC . TRBJ1-2 TRBV11-2 TRBD1
CASSVTLAGTDTQYF TGTGCCAGCAGCGTGACACTAGCGGGGACAGATACGCAGTATTTT . TRBJ2-3 TRBV9 TRBD2
CASSAPGGGTEAFF TGTGCCAGCAGCGCGCCAGGGGGCGGCACTGAAGCTTTCTTT . TRBJ1-1 TRBV9 TRBD1
CASSQTSGTANSPLHF TGTGCCAGCAGCCAAACATCCGGGACAGCGAATTCACCCCTCCACTTT . TRBJ1-6 TRBV7-3 TRBD1
CASSDRGAGELFF TGTGCCAGCAGTGATCGGGGGGCCGGGGAGCTGTTTTTT . TRBJ2-2 TRBV25-1 TRBD2
CASSYEGPSTDTQYF TGTGCCAGCAGTTACGAGGGTCCCAGCACAGATACGCAGTATTTT . TRBJ2-3 TRBV6-6 .
CASSQPGGTEAFF TGTGCCAGCAGCCAACCAGGGGGCACTGAAGCTTTCTTT . TRBJ1-1 TRBV14 TRBD1
CASRTGATQFF TGTGCCAGCAGGACGGGAGCTACACAGTTCTTC . TRBJ2-1 TRBV27 .
CASSPLDRVNEQYF TGTGCCAGCAGCCCTTTGGACAGGGTTAACGAGCAGTACTTC . TRBJ2-7 TRBV9 TRBD1
CASSLDSFNQPQHF TGTGCCAGCAGCTTAGACAGCTTCAATCAGCCCCAGCATTTT . TRBJ1-5 TRBV7-9 .
CASTLGDEQYF TGTGCCAGCACCCTCGGGGACGAGCAGTACTTC . TRBJ2-7 TRBV6-5 .
CASSVDSYYGYTF TGTGCCAGCAGCGTAGACAGTTACTATGGCTACACCTTC . TRBJ1-2 TRBV9 .
CASSFVPGGSYEQYF TGTGCCAGCAGCTTTGTGCCTGGGGGCAGCTACGAGCAGTACTTC . TRBJ2-7 TRBV5-5 .
CATQTATYEQYF TGTGCCACACAGACAGCCACCTACGAGCAGTACTTC once TRBJ2-7 TRBV6-5 .
CASSPMVGEDTEAFF TGTGCCAGCAGCCCCATGGTCGGGGAGGACACTGAAGCTTTCTTT . TRBJ1-1 TRBV7-6 .
CASSVGTGFPNYGYTF TGTGCCAGCAGCGTCGGGACAGGGTTCCCCAACTATGGCTACACCTTC . TRBJ1-2 TRBV5-6 TRBD1
CASSEGTGSGYTF TGTGCCAGCAGCGAGGGGACAGGGTCTGGCTACACCTTC . TRBJ1-2 TRBV9 TRBD1
CATQKTGQGDTGELFF TGTGCCACTCAAAAAACGGGACAGGGGGACACCGGGGAGCTGTTTTTT medium-sized TRBJ2-2 TRBV6-4 TRBD1
CASRASGGAVDTQYF TGTGCCAGCAGAGCTAGCGGGGGGGCCGTAGATACGCAGTATTTT . TRBJ2-3 TRBV7-2 TRBD2
CASGVGTGGGQPQHF TGTGCCAGCGGCGTCGGGACAGGGGGCGGCCAGCCCCAGCATTTT . TRBJ1-5 TRBV27 TRBD1
CASSALSTEAFF TGTGCCAGTAGTGCCCTAAGCACTGAAGCTTTCTTT . TRBJ1-1 TRBV19 .
CASSQAPQANLYEQYF TGCGCCAGCAGCCAAGCCCCACAAGCGAACCTCTACGAGCAGTACTTC . TRBJ2-7 TRBV4-3 .
CASSPQGTGSGNTIYF TGTGCCAGCAGCCCCCAGGGGACAGGCTCTGGAAACACCATATATTTT . TRBJ1-3 TRBV7-2 TRBD1
CAWSALAGGPYEQFF TGTGCCTGGAGTGCCCTAGCGGGGGGGCCGTATGAGCAGTTCTTC . TRBJ2-1 TRBV30 TRBD2
CSVRQGEELYGYTF TGCAGCGTTCGACAGGGAGAGGAACTATATGGCTACACCTTC . TRBJ1-2 TRBV29-1 TRBD1
CASLGLAGASYEQYF TGTGCCAGCCTAGGACTAGCGGGGGCCTCCTACGAGCAGTACTTC . TRBJ2-7 TRBV6-1 TRBD2
CASSLQEQGGELFF TGTGCCAGCAGCCTTCAAGAACAGGGAGGGGAACTGTTTTTT . TRBJ1-4 TRBV7-9 .
CASSTRQGAGEQYF TGTGCCAGCAGCACCCGACAGGGGGCGGGGGAGCAGTACTTC few TRBJ2-7 TRBV14 TRBD1
CASSLGSQTEAFF TGTGCCAGCAGCTTAGGGAGCCAGACTGAAGCTTTCTTT . TRBJ1-1 TRBV11-3 .
CASSEGPGQINSPLHF TGCGCCAGCAGCGAGGGACCGGGACAGATTAATTCACCCCTCCACTTT . TRBJ1-6 TRBV5-1 TRBD1
CASSDWTSGGARETQYF TGTGCCAGCAGCGACTGGACTAGCGGGGGGGCCAGAGAGACCCAGTACTTC . TRBJ2-5 TRBV7-9 TRBD2
CASSDSPSKYNEQFF TGTGCCAGCAGTGACTCACCATCTAAATACAATGAGCAGTTCTTC . TRBJ2-1 TRBV6-4 .
CASSNPRTGGGQFF TGTGCCAGTAGTAACCCGAGGACAGGGGGTGGGCAGTTCTTC . TRBJ2-1 TRBV19 TRBD1
CASAAGINYGYTF TGTGCCAGCGCCGCGGGCATAAACTATGGCTACACCTTC once TRBJ1-2 TRBV27 .
CASSHQSGSAGELFF TGCGCCAGCAGCCACCAGTCGGGGAGCGCCGGGGAGCTGTTTTTT . TRBJ2-2 TRBV4-3 .
CASSQDPGGMDGELFF TGCGCCAGCAGCCAAGACCCGGGGGGGATGGACGGGGAGCTGTTTTTT . TRBJ2-2 TRBV4-1 TRBD2
CASSLGRLYEQYF TGTGCCAGCAGCTTGGGGCGGCTATACGAGCAGTACTTC . TRBJ2-7 TRBV5-6 .
CASSQGTGAVYEQYF TGTGCCAGCAGCCAAGGGACAGGGGCGGTGTACGAGCAGTACTTC . TRBJ2-7 TRBV4-2 TRBD1
CASSPGTGNNQPQHF TGTGCCAGCAGCCCCGGGACAGGGAACAATCAGCCCCAGCATTTT . TRBJ1-5 TRBV9 TRBD1